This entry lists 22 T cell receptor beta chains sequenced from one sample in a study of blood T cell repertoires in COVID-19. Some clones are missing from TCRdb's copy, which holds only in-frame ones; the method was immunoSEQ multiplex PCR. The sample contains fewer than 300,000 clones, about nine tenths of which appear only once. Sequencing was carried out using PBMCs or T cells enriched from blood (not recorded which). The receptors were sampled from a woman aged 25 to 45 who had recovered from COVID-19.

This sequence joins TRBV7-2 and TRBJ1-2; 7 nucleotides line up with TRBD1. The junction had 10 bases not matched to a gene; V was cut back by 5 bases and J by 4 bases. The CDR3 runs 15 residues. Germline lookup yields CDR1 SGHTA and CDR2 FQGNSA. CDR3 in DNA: TGTGCCAGCAGCCAATCCGGGACAGCCTCCTATGGCTACACCTTC. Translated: CASSQSGTASYGYTF.

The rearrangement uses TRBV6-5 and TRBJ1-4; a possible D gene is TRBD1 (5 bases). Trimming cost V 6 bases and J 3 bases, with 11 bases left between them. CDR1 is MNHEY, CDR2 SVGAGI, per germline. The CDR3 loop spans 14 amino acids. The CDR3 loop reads CASSRGGSNEKLFF. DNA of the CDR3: TGTGCCAGCAGCCGGGGGGGATCTAATGAAAAACTGTTTTTT.

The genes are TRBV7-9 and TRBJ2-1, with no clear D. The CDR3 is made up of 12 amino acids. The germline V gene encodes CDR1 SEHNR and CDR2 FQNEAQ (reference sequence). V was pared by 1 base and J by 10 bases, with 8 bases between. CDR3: CASSLGLEEQFF. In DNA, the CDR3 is TGTGCCAGCAGCTTAGGGCTAGAGGAGCAGTTCTTC.

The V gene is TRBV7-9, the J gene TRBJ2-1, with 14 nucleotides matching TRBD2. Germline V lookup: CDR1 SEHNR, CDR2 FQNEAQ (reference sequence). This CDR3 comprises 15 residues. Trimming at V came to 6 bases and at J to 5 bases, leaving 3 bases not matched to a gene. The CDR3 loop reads CASRAGLAGDNEQFF. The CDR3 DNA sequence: TGTGCCAGCAGAGCGGGACTAGCGGGAGACAATGAGCAGTTCTTC.

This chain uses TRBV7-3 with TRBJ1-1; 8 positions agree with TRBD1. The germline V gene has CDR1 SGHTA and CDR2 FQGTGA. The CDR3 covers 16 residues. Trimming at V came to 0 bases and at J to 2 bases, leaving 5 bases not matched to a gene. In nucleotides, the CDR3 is TGTGCCAGCAGCTTAACACAGGGGGGGTCAAACACTGAAGCTTTCTTT. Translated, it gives CASSLTQGGSNTEAFF.

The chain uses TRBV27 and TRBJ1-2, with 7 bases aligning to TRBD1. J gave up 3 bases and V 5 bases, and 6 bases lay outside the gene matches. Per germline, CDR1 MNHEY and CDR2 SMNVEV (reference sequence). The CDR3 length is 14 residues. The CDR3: CASSPLQGYYGYTF. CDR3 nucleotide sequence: TGTGCCAGCAGTCCTTTACAGGGGTACTATGGCTACACCTTC.

The CDR3 DNA sequence: TGCGCCAGCAGCTTAGGGGAAACCTACAATGAGCAGTTCTTC. This codes for CASSLGETYNEQFF. The rearrangement joins TRBV5-1 to TRBJ2-1, with D possibly TRBD1 on 5 matching bases. CDR3 length: 14 amino acids. The V and J ends lost 2 bases and 2 bases respectively, with 8 bases between them. Germline V gene sequence: CDR1 SGHRS, CDR2 YFSETQ. Full variable domain (missing parts from reference TRBV5-1 and TRBJ2-1): KAGVTQTPRYLIKTRGQQVTLSCSPISGHRSVSWYQQTPGQGLQFLFEYFSETQRNKGNFPGRFSGRQFSNSRSEMNVSTLELGDSALYLCASSLGETYNEQFFGPGTRLTVL.

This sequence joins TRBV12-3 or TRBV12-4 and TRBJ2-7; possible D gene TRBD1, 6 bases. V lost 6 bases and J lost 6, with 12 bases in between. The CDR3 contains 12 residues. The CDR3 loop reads CASRMEGGEQYF. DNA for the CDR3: TGTGCCAGCAGGATGGAAGGGGGCGAGCAGTACTTC.

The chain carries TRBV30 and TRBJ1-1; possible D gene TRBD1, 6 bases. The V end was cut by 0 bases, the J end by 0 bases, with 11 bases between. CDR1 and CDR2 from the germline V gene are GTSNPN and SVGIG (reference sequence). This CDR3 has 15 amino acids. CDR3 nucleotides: TGTGCCTGGAGTGTGGGGGCACAGGTGAACACTGAAGCTTTCTTT. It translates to CAWSVGAQVNTEAFF.

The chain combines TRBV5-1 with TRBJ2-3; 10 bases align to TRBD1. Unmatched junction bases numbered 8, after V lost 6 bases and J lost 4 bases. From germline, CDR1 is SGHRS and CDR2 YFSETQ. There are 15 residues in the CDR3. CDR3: CASIETGGPSDTQYF. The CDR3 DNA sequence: TGCGCCAGCATTGAGACAGGGGGCCCCTCAGATACGCAGTATTTT.

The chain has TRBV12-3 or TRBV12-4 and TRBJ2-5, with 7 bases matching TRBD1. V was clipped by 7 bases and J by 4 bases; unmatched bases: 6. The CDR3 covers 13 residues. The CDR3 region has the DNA TGTGCCAGCACCCTGACAGGGATAGAGACCCAGTACTTC. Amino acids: CASTLTGIETQYF.

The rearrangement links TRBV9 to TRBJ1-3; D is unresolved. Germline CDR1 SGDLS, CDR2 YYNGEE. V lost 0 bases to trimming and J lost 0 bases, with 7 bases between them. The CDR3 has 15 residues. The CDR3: CASSVESFSGNTIYF. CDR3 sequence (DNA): TGTGCCAGCAGCGTAGAATCGTTCTCTGGAAACACCATATATTTT.

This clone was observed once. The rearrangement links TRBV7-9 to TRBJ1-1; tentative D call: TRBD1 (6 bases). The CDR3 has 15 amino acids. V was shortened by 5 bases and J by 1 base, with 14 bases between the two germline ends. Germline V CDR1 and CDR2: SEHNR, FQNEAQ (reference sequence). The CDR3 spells CASSAPGTQNTEAFF. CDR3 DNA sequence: TGTGCCAGCAGCGCACCCGGGACACAGAACACTGAAGCTTTCTTT.

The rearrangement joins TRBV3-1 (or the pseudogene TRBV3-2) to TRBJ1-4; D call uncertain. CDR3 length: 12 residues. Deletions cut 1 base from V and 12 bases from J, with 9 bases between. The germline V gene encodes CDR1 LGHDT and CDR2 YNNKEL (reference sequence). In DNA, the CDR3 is TGTGCCAGCAGCCAAGGTCTTGGCCAACTGTTTTTT. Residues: CASSQGLGQLFF.

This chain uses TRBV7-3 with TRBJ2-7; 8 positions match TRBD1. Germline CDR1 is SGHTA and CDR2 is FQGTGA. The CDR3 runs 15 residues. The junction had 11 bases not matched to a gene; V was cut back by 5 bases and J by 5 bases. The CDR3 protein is CASSPFPGQANEQYF. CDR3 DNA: TGTGCCAGCAGCCCCTTTCCGGGACAGGCCAACGAGCAGTACTTC.

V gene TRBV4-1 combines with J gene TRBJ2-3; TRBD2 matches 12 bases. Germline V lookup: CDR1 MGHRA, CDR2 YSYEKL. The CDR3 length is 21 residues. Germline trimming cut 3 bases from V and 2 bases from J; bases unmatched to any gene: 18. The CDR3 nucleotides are TGCGCCAGCAGCCATAAGAGTGGACTAGCGGGACACTTTAAAGACACAGATACGCAGTATTTT. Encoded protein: CASSHKSGLAGHFKDTDTQYF.

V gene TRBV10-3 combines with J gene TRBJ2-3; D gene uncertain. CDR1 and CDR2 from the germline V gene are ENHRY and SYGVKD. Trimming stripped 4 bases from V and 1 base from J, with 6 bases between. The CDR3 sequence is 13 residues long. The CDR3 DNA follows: TGTGCCATCAGTGCCGAGGGCACAGATACGCAGTATTTT. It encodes CAISAEGTDTQYF.

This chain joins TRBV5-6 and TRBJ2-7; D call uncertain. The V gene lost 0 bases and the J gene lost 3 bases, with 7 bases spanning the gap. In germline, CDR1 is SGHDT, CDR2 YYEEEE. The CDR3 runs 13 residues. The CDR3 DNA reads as TGTGCCAGCAGCTTGGACACGAACTACGAGCAGTACTTC. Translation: CASSLDTNYEQYF.

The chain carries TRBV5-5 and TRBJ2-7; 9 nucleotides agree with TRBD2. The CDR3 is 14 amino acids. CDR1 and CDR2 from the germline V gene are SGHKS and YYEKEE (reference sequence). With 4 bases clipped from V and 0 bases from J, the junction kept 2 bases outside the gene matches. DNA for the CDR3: TGTGCCAGCAGCGGGACTAGCTACTCCTACGAGCAGTACTTC. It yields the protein CASSGTSYSYEQYF.

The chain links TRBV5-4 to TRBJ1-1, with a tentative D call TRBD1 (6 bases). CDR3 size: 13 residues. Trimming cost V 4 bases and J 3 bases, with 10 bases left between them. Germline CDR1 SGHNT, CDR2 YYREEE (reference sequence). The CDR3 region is CASSRPGDTEAFF. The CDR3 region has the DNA TGTGCCAGCAGCCGGCCAGGGGACACTGAAGCTTTCTTT.

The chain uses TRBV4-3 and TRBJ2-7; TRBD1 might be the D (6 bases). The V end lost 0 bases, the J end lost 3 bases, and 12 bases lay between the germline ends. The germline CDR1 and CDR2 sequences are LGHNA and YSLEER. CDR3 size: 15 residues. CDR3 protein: CASSQEGTHFYEQYF. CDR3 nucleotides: TGCGCCAGCAGCCAAGAAGGGACACACTTCTACGAGCAGTACTTC.

CDR3 residues: CASSHNRAMNSPLHF. For the CDR3, the DNA is TGTGCCAGCAGCCATAACAGGGCCATGAATTCACCCCTCCACTTT. The V call is TRBV3-1 (or the pseudogene TRBV3-2), the J call TRBJ1-6, with D possibly being TRBD1 (6 bases). The CDR3 sequence is 15 residues long. Germline CDR1 is LGHDT and CDR2 is YNNKEL (reference sequence). Trimming removed 3 bases from V and 7 bases from J, with 13 bases in between.